Listed below are T cell receptor beta chains from one sample, sequenced in a study of OX40 agonist ivuxolimab in advanced cancers. The table came from immunoSEQ multiplex PCR; TCRdb's copy has only in-frame clones and leaves some out. The sample contains fewer than 70,000 clones, 85% to 90% of which appear only once. Here the sequenced sample was CD4+ or CD8+ T cells sorted from blood, taken in a trial of the OX40 agonist ivuxolimab. The receptors come from an adult with an advanced solid tumor such as melanoma, head and neck, liver or kidney cancer. Both conserved end residues are part of each CDR3. The D gene is left open where the match is weak. Clone size is shown for a subset of rows, as once, few, many or a class of expanded clone.

J: TRBJ1-5; V: TRBV27; D: NA; size: NA; DNA: TGTGCCAGCAGTGTCTCCCAGAGGTATAGCAATCAGCCCCAGCATTTT; CDR3: CASSVSQRYSNQPQHF
J: TRBJ2-7; V: TRBV27; D: TRBD2; size: NA; DNA: TGTGCCAGCAGTGTTCGATCAGGACTAGCGGCCTCCTACGAGCAGTACTTC; CDR3: CASSVRSGLAASYEQYF
J: TRBJ1-5; V: TRBV6-1; D: NA; size: NA; DNA: TGTGCCAGCAGTGGGGGGGACGGTCAGCCCCAGCATTTT; CDR3: CASSGGDGQPQHF
J: TRBJ2-7; V: TRBV5-1; D: NA; size: NA; DNA: TGTGCCAGCAGCGTGGGGGAGCAGCAGTACTTC; CDR3: CASSVGEQQYF
J: TRBJ1-4; V: TRBV5-6; D: NA; size: once; DNA: TGTGCCAGCAGCCTAAGGGGCACCGGAACTAATGAAAAACTGTTTTTT; CDR3: CASSLRGTGTNEKLFF
J: TRBJ2-1; V: TRBV7-3; D: NA; size: NA; DNA: TGTGCCAGCAGCGCGGCAGGACTTAATGAGCAGTTCTTC; CDR3: CASSAAGLNEQFF
J: TRBJ2-1; V: TRBV7-3; D: NA; size: NA; DNA: TGTGCCAGCAGCATACGGGGGGAGCAGTTCTTC; CDR3: CASSIRGEQFF
J: TRBJ2-1; V: TRBV7-9; D: NA; size: NA; DNA: TGTGCCAGCAGCGAGGGGGGTGAGCAGTTCTTC; CDR3: CASSEGGEQFF
J: TRBJ2-7; V: TRBV11-2; D: NA; size: NA; DNA: TGTGCCAGCAGCCCGGGGTCATACTACGAGCAGTACTTC; CDR3: CASSPGSYYEQYF
J: TRBJ2-6; V: TRBV2; D: NA; size: NA; DNA: TGTGCCAGCAGTGGAGAACACTCTGGGGCCAACGTCCTGACTTTC; CDR3: CASSGEHSGANVLTF
J: TRBJ1-5; V: TRBV7-2; D: NA; size: NA; DNA: TGTGCCAGCAGCCGTGATGGGGGGAACAATCAGCCCCAGCATTTT; CDR3: CASSRDGGNNQPQHF
J: TRBJ1-3; V: TRBV11-3; D: NA; size: NA; DNA: TGTGCCAGCAGCTTAGGAAGTTGGGTCTCCGGAAACACCATATATTTT; CDR3: CASSLGSWVSGNTIYF
J: TRBJ2-2; V: TRBV7-9; D: NA; size: NA; DNA: TGTGCCAGCAGTATGGGCCCCGGGGAGCTGTTTTTT; CDR3: CASSMGPGELFF
J: TRBJ1-3; V: TRBV5-1; D: TRBD1; size: NA; DNA: TGCGCCAGCAGCTTGTACTCCGGGACAGTCTCTGGAAACACCATATATTTT; CDR3: CASSLYSGTVSGNTIYF
J: TRBJ1-1; V: TRBV5-1; D: NA; size: NA; DNA: TGCGCCAGCAGCTTGGGGGGCGGGAACACTGAAGCTTTCTTT; CDR3: CASSLGGGNTEAFF
J: TRBJ1-2; V: TRBV7-2; D: TRBD1; size: few; DNA: TGTGCCAGCAGCCCTCCGGGACAGTATGGCTACACCTTC; CDR3: CASSPPGQYGYTF
J: TRBJ1-1; V: TRBV6-5; D: NA; size: NA; DNA: TGTGCCAGCAGTTACGATAGTACTGAAGCTTTCTTT; CDR3: CASSYDSTEAFF
J: TRBJ1-1; V: TRBV11-2; D: NA; size: NA; DNA: TGTGCCAGCAGCTTAGAGAGGGTAAGCACTGAAGCTTTCTTT; CDR3: CASSLERVSTEAFF
J: TRBJ2-3; V: TRBV7-6; D: NA; size: NA; DNA: TGTGCCAGCAGCTCCACAGATACGCAGTATTTT; CDR3: CASSSTDTQYF
J: TRBJ1-2; V: TRBV5-4; D: NA; size: NA; DNA: TGTGCTGCATCCCCGCCAGGGAACTATGGCTACACCTTC; CDR3: CAASPPGNYGYTF
J: TRBJ2-1; V: TRBV6-6; D: NA; size: NA; DNA: TGTGCCAGCATCAACAGCGTCTACAATGAGCAGTTCTTC; CDR3: CASINSVYNEQFF
J: TRBJ2-1; V: TRBV6-4; D: TRBD1; size: NA; DNA: TGTGCCAGCAGTCTGAGGGACAGGCTGTTCTTC; CDR3: CASSLRDRLFF
J: TRBJ2-1; V: TRBV11-3; D: NA; size: NA; DNA: TGTGCCAGCAGCTTAGGACCGATATCCTACAATGAGCAGTTCTTC; CDR3: CASSLGPISYNEQFF
J: TRBJ2-3; V: TRBV11-3; D: NA; size: once; DNA: TGTGCCAGCAGCTTAAGCGGGCCCACAGATACGCAGTATTTT; CDR3: CASSLSGPTDTQYF
J: TRBJ2-3; V: TRBV5-6; D: NA; size: NA; DNA: TGTGCCAGCAGGATTCTCGAGAATACGCAGTATTTT; CDR3: CASRILENTQYF
J: TRBJ1-6; V: TRBV19; D: TRBD1; size: NA; DNA: TGTGCCAGTAGTCAACGTGGGACAGGGAGGACCCAAAATTCACCCCTCCACTTT; CDR3: CASSQRGTGRTQNSPLHF
J: TRBJ1-1; V: TRBV7-3; D: TRBD1; size: once; DNA: TGTGCCAGCAGCAAGGGGACAGACACTGAAGCTTTCTTT; CDR3: CASSKGTDTEAFF
J: TRBJ1-2; V: TRBV6-5; D: NA; size: few; DNA: TGTGCCAGCAGTCCTAATGAGGGAAGCTATGGCTACACCTTC; CDR3: CASSPNEGSYGYTF
J: TRBJ1-2; V: TRBV7-2; D: TRBD1; size: NA; DNA: TGTGCCAGCGGCCCCCTCTTATGGTACAGGGGCCATGGCTACACCTTC; CDR3: CASGPLLWYRGHGYTF
J: TRBJ1-2; V: TRBV7-2; D: NA; size: few; DNA: TGTGCCAGCAAGGGACTTCCGGGAGGTGGCTACACCTTC; CDR3: CASKGLPGGGYTF
J: TRBJ1-1; V: TRBV5-4; D: NA; size: NA; DNA: TGTGCCAGCAGCTCAGCCGACAGATTTGCTGAAGCTTTCTTT; CDR3: CASSSADRFAEAFF
J: TRBJ1-4; V: TRBV27; D: NA; size: NA; DNA: TGTGCCAGCAGCCCACGACAGACAACTAATGAAAAACTGTTTTTT; CDR3: CASSPRQTTNEKLFF
J: TRBJ1-1; V: TRBV28; D: NA; size: NA; DNA: TGTGCCAGCAGTATTAATAGGTCCTGGTATGTTGAAGCTTTCTTT; CDR3: CASSINRSWYVEAFF
J: TRBJ1-5; V: TRBV7-9; D: TRBD1; size: NA; DNA: TGTGCCAGCTCCAGGGGGGACAGAAATCAGCCCCAGCATTTT; CDR3: CASSRGDRNQPQHF
J: TRBJ1-4; V: TRBV19; D: TRBD1; size: NA; DNA: TGTGCCAGTAGTCGACAGGGTTTCATTTTCCTTGCAACTAATGAAAAACTGTTTTTT; CDR3: CASSRQGFIFLATNEKLFF
J: TRBJ1-5; V: TRBV18; D: NA; size: few; DNA: TGTGCCAGCTCAGGAGGCAATCAGCCCCAGCATTTT; CDR3: CASSGGNQPQHF
J: TRBJ2-2; V: TRBV5-4; D: NA; size: once; DNA: TGTGCCAGCAGCCTCGGATCTAACACCGGGGAGCTGTTTTTT; CDR3: CASSLGSNTGELFF
J: TRBJ1-2; V: TRBV5-6; D: NA; size: NA; DNA: TGTGCCAGCAGCTTTTGGGGGGCAGATTCGGGTGGCTACACCTTC; CDR3: CASSFWGADSGGYTF
J: TRBJ2-1; V: TRBV5-4; D: NA; size: once; DNA: TGTGCCAGCAGCTATGACAGCTTCACCAGCTCCTACAATGAGCAGTTCTTC; CDR3: CASSYDSFTSSYNEQFF
J: TRBJ1-5; V: TRBV5-8; D: NA; size: NA; DNA: TGTGCCAGCAGCTTGGCGGGGTTTAGACAGCCCCAGCATTTT; CDR3: CASSLAGFRQPQHF
J: TRBJ2-1; V: TRBV7-9; D: TRBD2; size: once; DNA: TGTGCCAGCAGCCCCCCCAGCGGGGGGGCCAATGAGCAGTTCTTC; CDR3: CASSPPSGGANEQFF
J: TRBJ2-2; V: TRBV19; D: NA; size: NA; DNA: TGTGCCAGTAGAAGGACGGCGTTCACCGGGGAGCTGTTTTTT; CDR3: CASRRTAFTGELFF
J: TRBJ1-5; V: TRBV7-3; D: NA; size: NA; DNA: TGTGCCAGCAGCTTCGACAGCTATAGCAATCAGCCCCAGCATTTT; CDR3: CASSFDSYSNQPQHF
J: TRBJ2-5; V: TRBV2; D: NA; size: NA; DNA: TGTGCCAGCAGTGAATTCATGGAGAGGGAAGAGACCCAGTACTTC; CDR3: CASSEFMEREETQYF
J: TRBJ2-2; V: TRBV27; D: TRBD1; size: NA; DNA: TGTGCCAGCAGGTCGTCGACAGGGGGCTTTGTCGGGGAGCTGTTTTTT; CDR3: CASRSSTGGFVGELFF
J: TRBJ1-1; V: TRBV5-5; D: NA; size: NA; DNA: TGTGCCAGCAGCTTCAGTTCGAACACTGAAGCTTTCTTT; CDR3: CASSFSSNTEAFF
J: TRBJ2-4; V: TRBV6-6; D: TRBD1; size: NA; DNA: TGTGCCAGCACCGGGACAGCAGCAATCAACATTCAGTACTTC; CDR3: CASTGTAAINIQYF
J: TRBJ2-5; V: TRBV5-1; D: NA; size: NA; DNA: TGCGCCAGCAGCTTGGGACAGCAAGAGACCCAGTACTTC; CDR3: CASSLGQQETQYF
J: TRBJ2-6; V: TRBV5-8; D: NA; size: NA; DNA: TGTGCCAGCAGCTTACTACAGGACTACTCTGGGGCCAACGTCCTGACTTTC; CDR3: CASSLLQDYSGANVLTF
J: TRBJ2-4; V: TRBV6-5; D: TRBD1; size: few; DNA: TGTGCCAGCAGTGGGACAGGGGTGGGCAAAAACATTCAGTACTTC; CDR3: CASSGTGVGKNIQYF
J: TRBJ1-2; V: TRBV11-3; D: TRBD1; size: NA; DNA: TGTGCCAGCAGTAAACAGGGGGCGGACTATGGCTACACCTTC; CDR3: CASSKQGADYGYTF
J: TRBJ2-3; V: TRBV10-3; D: TRBD2; size: once; DNA: TGTGCCATCAAGCAGCGGGGGGGAGAGACTAGCACAGATACGCAGTATTTT; CDR3: CAIKQRGGETSTDTQYF
J: TRBJ2-3; V: TRBV30; D: TRBD2; size: NA; DNA: TGTGCCGGATCTAGGCGTGGTCTAGCGGGGATCACAGATACGCAGTATTTT; CDR3: CAGSRRGLAGITDTQYF
J: TRBJ2-7; V: TRBV5-1; D: NA; size: NA; DNA: TGCGCCAGCAGCTTGGAAGAAGGGTACGAGCAGTACTTC; CDR3: CASSLEEGYEQYF
J: TRBJ2-2; V: TRBV7-2; D: TRBD2; size: NA; DNA: TGTGCCAGCAGGGCCCCCGGGACTAGCGGGGGGGCCGGGGAGCTGTTTTTT; CDR3: CASRAPGTSGGAGELFF
J: TRBJ1-5; V: TRBV2; D: NA; size: NA; DNA: TGTGCCAGCAGTGAGCCCCCTTTCGGAGGACAGCCCCAGCATTTT; CDR3: CASSEPPFGGQPQHF
J: TRBJ1-2; V: TRBV6-6; D: NA; size: NA; DNA: TGTGCCAGCAGAGACAGGCCCGAGCATGGCTACACCTTC; CDR3: CASRDRPEHGYTF
J: TRBJ1-2; V: TRBV5-6; D: NA; size: NA; DNA: TGTGCCAGCAGCCCACTGTCGACAGGAGGCTATGGCTACACCTTC; CDR3: CASSPLSTGGYGYTF
J: TRBJ1-1; V: TRBV6-1; D: NA; size: once; DNA: TGTGCCACCCTTCTGAACACTGAAGCTTTCTTT; CDR3: CATLLNTEAFF